The next 27 T cell receptor beta chains were all read from a single sample in a study of T-cell memory formation after mild COVID-19. In TCRdb, the 5' RACE reads were re-called with MiXCR into one record per CDR3 protein. The table lists approximately 240,000 distinct CDR3 sequences, around 17% of them singletons. Sequenced: PBMCs or a T cell subset sorted from them (not recorded which). Receptor source: a man aged 18 to 29 who had mild COVID-19 (a few samples of this study predate the infection). Cell type and time point are not known.

This clonotype was detected only a few times. The chain carries TRBV23-1 and TRBJ2-5, with TRBD2 matching 10 bases. TRBV23-1 has ORF status, its function being uncertain. There are 16 residues in the CDR3. V lost 11 bases, J lost 0 bases, and 12 bases stayed unmatched. CDR3 bases: TGCGCCGCCATACGGCTGGGACTAGCGCACCAAGAGACCCAGTACTTC. Residues: CAAIRLGLAHQETQYF.

The chain couples TRBV18 to TRBJ2-7; 7 bases map to TRBD2. V was clipped by 0 bases and J by 2 bases; unmatched bases: 1. This CDR3 contains 14 residues. Germline CDR1 KGHSH, CDR2 LQKENI. DNA for the CDR3: TGTGCCAGCTCACCACCGGGACTACCCTACGAGCAGTACGTC. It codes for CASSPPGLPYEQYV.

This clonotype has only a few counts. V and J are TRBV29-1 and TRBJ2-5, with 8 bases aligning to TRBD1. The V and J ends lost 7 bases and 5 bases, in that order; junction bases with no gene match: 9. Germline-derived CDR1 and CDR2 are SQVTM and ANQGSEA. The CDR3 spans 13 residues. CDR3 bases: TGCAGCGGTCTTCAGGGGGCCGGTGAGACCCAGTACTTC. Its protein is CSGLQGAGETQYF.

This clonotype was recorded at least ten times. The gene calls are TRBV2 and TRBJ2-5; TRBD2 matches at 10 bases. CDR3 length equals 15 residues. V shed 4 bases, J shed 6 bases, and the junction held 8 bases outside the gene matches. Germline CDR1 SNHLY, CDR2 FYNNEI. For the CDR3, the DNA is TGTGCCAGCAGTGTGGGCGAGCGGGGGGGCCAGACCCAGTACTTC. Translating it yields CASSVGERGGQTQYF.

This chain links TRBV7-8 with TRBJ2-1; D could derive from TRBD1 or TRBD2 (6 bases each). Germline-derived CDR1 and CDR2 are SGHVS and FQNEAQ. This CDR3 region has 18 residues. V shed 3 bases and J shed 2 bases, with 20 bases lying between them. The CDR3 reads CASSFNGGPLLPYNEQFF. The DNA of the CDR3 is TGTGCCAGCAGCTTTAATGGGGGGCCCTTACTTCCCTACAATGAGCAGTTCTTC.

A few counts support this clonotype. The J gene is TRBJ1-3, the V gene TRBV5-5; D gene uncertain. Germline values: CDR1 SGHKS, CDR2 YYEKEE (reference sequence). V lost 6 bases and J lost 0, with 7 bases in between. This CDR3 is 13 amino acids long. In nucleotides, the CDR3 is TGTGCCAGCACAGCCACCTCTGGAAACACCATATATTTT. Translating gives CASTATSGNTIYF. The whole variable domain, filled in from reference TRBV5-5 and TRBJ1-3, reads DAGVTQSPTHLIKTRGQQVTLRCSPISGHKSVSWYQQVLGQGPQFIFQYYEKEERGRGNFPDRFSARQFPNYSSELNVNALLLGDSALYLCASTATSGNTIYFGEGSWLTVV.

This clonotype was seen repeatedly, ten times or more. The chain combines TRBV20-1 with TRBJ1-5, with D possibly being TRBD1 (5 bases). There are 16 residues in the CDR3. Germline CDR1 DFQATT, CDR2 SNEGSKA (reference sequence). Trimming took 2 bases from V and 2 from J, leaving 16 bases between them. The CDR3 region is CSARRGIGVGNQPQHF. The DNA for the CDR3 is TGCAGTGCTAGAAGAGGGATAGGGGTTGGCAATCAGCCCCAGCATTTT.

This clonotype has just a few counts. This rearrangement joins TRBV4-2 to TRBJ2-3; D possibly corresponds to TRBD2 (6 bases). The CDR3 has 15 amino acids. The germline V and J ends were trimmed by 3 bases and 2 bases, with 12 bases remaining between them. The germline V gene has CDR1 LGHNA and CDR2 YNFKEQ. The CDR3 protein is CASSQTGTLTDTQYF. The CDR3 DNA is TGTGCCAGCAGCCAGACCGGGACTCTCACAGATACGCAGTATTTT.

This clonotype was picked up a small number of times. The rearrangement joins TRBV29-1 to TRBJ2-2; D is ambiguous. CDR3 length: 12 amino acids. V lost 3 bases, J lost 0 bases, and 2 bases lay in between. The germline gives CDR1 SQVTM, CDR2 ANQGSEA. The CDR3 DNA reads TGCAGCGTTGAGCCGAACACCGGGGAGCTGTTTTTT. Translating it yields CSVEPNTGELFF.

A few counts support this clonotype. V usage is TRBV7-2 and J usage is TRBJ2-7; 13 bases fit TRBD2. Germline V CDR1 and CDR2: SGHTA, FQGNSA. The CDR3 consists of 15 residues. Trimming cost V 8 bases and J 3 bases; bases outside gene matches: 7. The CDR3 DNA follows: TGTGCCAGCGTCTTCACTAGCGGGGGGGGCTACGAGCAGTACTTC. It specifies CASVFTSGGGYEQYF.

The V gene is TRBV7-6, the J gene TRBJ2-2; D is perhaps TRBD2 (5 bases). V was pared by 4 bases and J by 6 bases, with 18 bases between. The CDR3 is 16 residues long. The V gene's germline CDR1 is SGHVS and CDR2 FNYEAQ. This CDR3 is CASSSTQAGIAGELFF. The CDR3 DNA reads TGTGCCAGCAGCTCGACCCAGGCGGGTATCGCCGGGGAGCTGTTTTTT.

This clonotype was recorded a few times. The chain uses TRBV5-1 and TRBJ1-4, with D perhaps matching TRBD1 (6 bases). Per germline, CDR1 SGHRS and CDR2 YFSETQ. The CDR3 totals 13 residues. Between the trimmed V and J ends, which lost 0 bases and 6 bases, there was a span of 6 bases. CDR3 protein: CASSLGQDEKLFF. CDR3 coding DNA: TGCGCCAGCAGCTTGGGACAGGATGAAAAACTGTTTTTT.

This clonotype was seen a handful of times. The chain uses TRBV7-9 and TRBJ2-1, with TRBD2 matching 11 bases. The V gene's germline CDR1 is SEHNR and CDR2 FQNEAQ (reference sequence). V dropped 2 bases and J dropped 6; count of bases not matched to a gene: 3. The CDR3 spans 15 residues. The CDR3 coding sequence is TGTGCCAGCAGCTTACTAGCGGGGGGCTTCAATGAGCAGTTCTTC. Translated, it gives CASSLLAGGFNEQFF.

The chain links TRBV5-1 to TRBJ2-2, with a tentative D call TRBD1 (5 bases). Germline CDR1 and CDR2: SGHRS and YFSETQ. This CDR3 contains 17 residues. With 0 bases removed from V and 5 bases from J, the gap between germline ends came to 17 bases. CDR3: CASSLGPQGLRTGELFF. CDR3 bases: TGCGCCAGCAGCTTGGGGCCCCAGGGTCTGAGGACCGGGGAGCTGTTTTTT.

The CDR3 DNA reads as TGCAGCGTTGGGGAGGGGGCGGCCTCACCCCTCCACTTT. Its translation is CSVGEGAASPLHF. This chain links TRBV29-1 with TRBJ1-6, with 7 bases identical to TRBD1. Germline CDR1 reads SQVTM; CDR2 reads ANQGSEA. There are 13 residues in the CDR3. Losses at the gene ends were 4 bases for V and 10 bases for J; bases not matched to a gene: 7. Full variable domain (outside the CDR3, taken from reference TRBV29-1 and TRBJ1-6): SAVISQKPSRDICQRGTSLTIQCQVDSQVTMMFWYRQQPGQSLTLIATANQGSEATYESGFVIDKFPISRPNLTFSTLTVSNMSPEDSSIYLCSVGEGAASPLHFGNGTRLTVT.

This sequence joins TRBV5-1 and TRBJ1-6, with D possibly TRBD1 on 5 matching bases. This CDR3 spans 15 amino acids. Germline V gives CDR1 SGHRS, CDR2 YFSETQ. V lost 0 bases, J lost 10 bases, and 14 bases lay in between. The CDR3 nucleotides are TGCGCCAGCAGCTTGGATCGGCAGGGAGGATCACCCCTCCACTTT. This codes for CASSLDRQGGSPLHF. The whole variable domain, remainder taken from reference TRBV5-1 and TRBJ1-6, is KAGVTQTPRYLIKTRGQQVTLSCSPISGHRSVSWYQQTPGQGLQFLFEYFSETQRNKGNFPGRFSGRQFSNSRSEMNVSTLELGDSALYLCASSLDRQGGSPLHFGNGTRLTVT.

This clonotype occurred many times. V and J are TRBV12-3 or TRBV12-4 and TRBJ1-3; no clear D gene. The CDR3 is made up of 13 amino acids. V lost 5 bases, J lost 0 bases, and 5 bases lay in between. The CDR3 loop reads CASSPGSGNTIYF. CDR3 nucleotide sequence: TGTGCCAGCAGTCCTGGCTCTGGAAACACCATATATTTT.

There are many counts of this clonotype. V gene TRBV12-3 or TRBV12-4 combines with J gene TRBJ2-7; 12 bases fit TRBD2. There are 16 residues in the CDR3. V lost 4 bases and J lost 0; bases outside the gene matches: 4. The CDR3 spells CASSYPSGGASYEQYF. The DNA of the CDR3 is TGTGCCAGCAGTTACCCTAGCGGGGGGGCCTCCTACGAGCAGTACTTC.

This chain links TRBV9 with TRBJ2-3, with TRBD2 as a possible D gene (5 bases). The CDR3 spans 15 residues. CDR1 and CDR2 (germline): SGDLS, YYNGEE. V lost 5 bases and J lost 2, with 15 bases in between. The CDR3 spells CASSVAGQVTDTQYF. As DNA, the CDR3 is TGTGCCAGCAGTGTTGCGGGTCAAGTCACAGATACGCAGTATTTT.

This clonotype was seen a handful of times. The gene calls are TRBV9 and TRBJ2-3; 8 bases are a match to TRBD2. The germline V gene encodes CDR1 SGDLS and CDR2 YYNGEE. V lost 1 base, J lost 2 bases, and 3 bases stayed unmatched. The CDR3 covers 15 residues. Here the CDR3 reads CASSVRGGTTDTQYF. As DNA, the CDR3 is TGTGCCAGCAGCGTACGGGGGGGGACCACAGATACGCAGTATTTT.

The chain uses TRBV9 and TRBJ1-3, with unresolved D. Trimming cost V 4 bases and J 2 bases, with 19 bases left between them. Per the germline V gene, CDR1 is SGDLS and CDR2 is YYNGEE. The CDR3 totals 17 residues. The CDR3, as DNA: TGTGCCAGCAGCCTAGGGTACGGGGTCGGGACTGGAAACACCATATATTTT. Its translation is CASSLGYGVGTGNTIYF.

The table lists this clonotype with a few counts. The rearrangement uses TRBV2 and TRBJ2-1, with 9 bases lining up with TRBD2. J lost 4 bases, V lost 5 bases, and 9 bases had no gene match. Germline-derived CDR1 and CDR2 are SNHLY and FYNNEI. There are 16 residues in the CDR3. CDR3 DNA: TGTGCCAGCAGTCAAAAAGCGGGGGGCGAATACAATGAGCAGTTCTTC. Amino acid sequence: CASSQKAGGEYNEQFF.

The chain joins TRBV28 to TRBJ1-2; D is undetermined. The CDR3 contains 15 residues. From germline, CDR1 is MDHEN and CDR2 SYDVKM. Trimming left V 3 bases short and J 0 bases short, with 11 bases between. The CDR3 reads CASSFWSDPNYGYTF. The CDR3 bases are TGTGCCAGCAGTTTCTGGTCAGACCCTAACTATGGCTACACCTTC.

The rearrangement links TRBV11-2 to TRBJ2-2, with 10 bases fitting TRBD2. The germline CDR1 and CDR2 sequences are SGHAT and FQNNGV. With V trimmed by 5 bases and J by 8 bases, 11 bases remained unmatched. The CDR3 is 16 amino acids. CDR3 in DNA: TGTGCCAGCAGCGCAAACCTAGCGGGGGCGTCTGGGGAGCTGTTTTTT. Translation gives CASSANLAGASGELFF.

The V call is TRBV5-6, the J call TRBJ2-4; a weak D match, TRBD1 (5 bases). V was clipped by 2 bases and J by 11 bases, with 11 bases between them. Germline V gene data show CDR1 as SGHDT and CDR2 as YYEEEE. This CDR3 is built from 12 residues. The CDR3 region has the DNA TGTGCCAGCAGCTTCAGGGCGGCGGTTCAGTACTTC. Translating it yields CASSFRAAVQYF.

This clonotype has just one count. Possible read error: a much larger clone is one base away. The gene calls are TRBV7-9 and TRBJ1-1; a weak D match, TRBD1 (6 bases). CDR3 length: 13 residues. Deletions cut 5 bases from V and 2 bases from J, with 9 bases between. Per the germline V gene, CDR1 is SEHNR and CDR2 is FQNEAQ (reference sequence). CDR3: CASSRQDNTEAFF. The CDR3 DNA sequence: TGTGCCAGCAGCAGACAGGATAACACTGAAGCTTTCTTT.

This clonotype was detected only a few times. The CDR3 nucleotides are TGTGCCAGCAGCTTACTAGCGGGGGGGTACGAGCAGTACTTC. Encoded protein: CASSLLAGGYEQYF. This chain uses TRBV7-2 with TRBJ2-7, with 12 bases aligning to TRBD2. The CDR3 totals 14 residues. V was pared by 2 bases and J by 4 bases, with 0 bases of the junction left unmatched. Looked up from germline, CDR1 is SGHTA and CDR2 is FQGNSA.